The 28 T cell receptor beta chains presented below share a single source sample, sequenced in a study of blood T cell repertoires in COVID-19. Sequencing was performed with immunoSEQ multiplex PCR; in TCRdb, only in-frame clones are kept and a portion is missing. Of fewer than 110,000 clones detected, around 90% appear once; the ten largest clones hold 15% to 20%. The specimen sequenced was peripheral blood. These receptors came from a man between 45 and 60 years old with acute or convalescent COVID-19.

The CDR3 DNA reads as TGTGCCAGCAGTGGGTTCAGGGGAGAGGAAAAACTGTTTTTT. Amino acid sequence: CASSGFRGEEKLFF. The rearrangement links TRBV28 to TRBJ1-4; D might be TRBD1 (6 bases). Trimming left V 5 bases short and J 8 bases short, with 15 bases between. Germline CDR1 and CDR2: MDHEN and SYDVKM. The CDR3 consists of 14 residues.

The chain carries TRBV19 and TRBJ1-2; 9 nucleotides match TRBD1. The length of the CDR3 is 16 residues. Trimming removed 4 bases from V and 6 bases from J; junction bases left unmatched: 12. Looked up from germline, CDR1 is LNHDA and CDR2 is SQIVND (reference sequence). CDR3 bases: TGTGCCAGTAGTACCCCCGGGACAGGGAAATTGAATGGCTACACCTTC. Translating it yields CASSTPGTGKLNGYTF.

This clone was observed a handful of times. V gene TRBV7-8 combines with J gene TRBJ2-2, with a possible D match to TRBD2 (5 bases). Trimming stripped 3 bases from V and 6 bases from J, with 8 bases between. The CDR3 runs 13 residues. Germline assignment: CDR1 SGHVS and CDR2 FQNEAQ. This chain's CDR3 is CASSLRVAGELFF. The CDR3 DNA sequence: TGTGCCAGCAGCTTGAGGGTAGCCGGGGAGCTGTTTTTT.

This clone was seen a few times. The rearrangement links TRBV6-4 to TRBJ1-2; TRBD1 matches 8 bases. Trimming removed 0 bases from V and 4 bases from J; junction bases left unmatched: 4. The length of the CDR3 is 15 residues. Per the germline V gene, CDR1 is MRHNA and CDR2 is SNTAGT. The CDR3 DNA sequence: TGTGCCAGCAGTGACTCGTGGACAGGGTCCTATGGCTACACCTTC. Its protein is CASSDSWTGSYGYTF.

The chain carries TRBV5-1 and TRBJ2-2; D call uncertain. The germline V and J ends were trimmed by 1 base and 2 bases, with 9 bases remaining between them. This CDR3 has 15 residues. Germline V lookup: CDR1 SGHRS, CDR2 YFSETQ. The CDR3 DNA reads TGCGCCAGCAGCTTGCCTACCCCTAACACCGGGGAGCTGTTTTTT. Protein product: CASSLPTPNTGELFF. Variable domain in full (rest from reference TRBV5-1 and TRBJ2-2): KAGVTQTPRYLIKTRGQQVTLSCSPISGHRSVSWYQQTPGQGLQFLFEYFSETQRNKGNFPGRFSGRQFSNSRSEMNVSTLELGDSALYLCASSLPTPNTGELFFGEGSRLTVL.

The V call is TRBV7-9, the J call TRBJ2-1; 9 bases map to TRBD2. The junction had 9 bases not matched to a gene; V was cut back by 5 bases and J by 4 bases. This CDR3 is 16 amino acids long. In germline, CDR1 is SEHNR, CDR2 FQNEAQ (reference sequence). DNA for the CDR3: TGTGCCAGCAGCCGGTCTCTAGCGGGGCAATACAATGAGCAGTTCTTC. Translating it yields CASSRSLAGQYNEQFF.

This chain joins TRBV12-3 or TRBV12-4 and TRBJ1-2; possible D gene TRBD1, 5 bases. V was shortened by 10 bases and J by 8 bases, with 17 bases between the two germline ends. The CDR3 has 12 amino acids. CDR3 nucleotide sequence: TGTGCCACCCTAGACAGAGGATACGGCTACACCTTC. This encodes CATLDRGYGYTF.

On this clone itself: This specimen includes other DNA sequences encoding the same CDR3. The chain couples TRBV18 to TRBJ1-2; possibly TRBD1 for D (5 bases). CDR3 length equals 13 residues. The V and J ends lost 3 bases and 2 bases respectively, with 7 bases between them. CDR1 is KGHSH, CDR2 LQKENI, per germline. CDR3: CASSPRQNYGYTF. The CDR3, as DNA: TGTGCCAGCTCACCGCGACAGAACTATGGCTACACCTTC.

The chain carries TRBV7-2 and TRBJ2-1, with TRBD1 matching 8 bases. CDR1 and CDR2 (germline): SGHTA, FQGNSA. Trimming cost V 6 bases and J 4 bases; bases outside gene matches: 11. The length of the CDR3 is 16 residues. CDR3 in amino acids: CASSRFLQGAYNEQFF. The CDR3 DNA reads as TGTGCCAGCAGTCGCTTCCTCCAGGGGGCTTACAATGAGCAGTTCTTC. The full variable domain, its missing parts supplied by reference TRBV7-2 and TRBJ2-1, is GAGVSQSPSNKVTEKGKDVELRCDPISGHTALYWYRQSLGQGLEFLIYFQGNSAPDKSGLPSDRFSAERTGGSVSTLTIQRTQQEDSAVYLCASSRFLQGAYNEQFFGPGTRLTVL.

Written as DNA, the CDR3 is TGTGCCAGCAGTTTTTCGGGGGGGGGACCAAACTATGGCTACACCTTC. This sequence encodes CASSFSGGGPNYGYTF. This chain uses TRBV27 with TRBJ1-2; tentatively, D is TRBD1 (5 bases). The V and J ends lost 3 bases and 2 bases respectively, with 16 bases between them. The CDR3 consists of 16 residues. Germline V gene sequence: CDR1 MNHEY, CDR2 SMNVEV (reference sequence).

This sequence joins TRBV19 and TRBJ2-3, with D possibly matching TRBD1 (6 bases). The CDR3 loop spans 17 amino acids. Trimming pared 5 bases from V and 4 bases from J, leaving 22 bases between. Germline values: CDR1 LNHDA, CDR2 SQIVND (reference sequence). The CDR3: CASSPTPDRPWADTQYF. CDR3 DNA: TGTGCCAGTAGTCCCACACCAGACAGGCCCTGGGCAGATACGCAGTATTTT.

This chain uses TRBV9 with TRBJ1-4; TRBD1 aligns across 9 bases. The V gene end was trimmed by 8 bases and the J gene end by 4 bases; junction bases not matched to a gene: 6. Germline CDR1 SGDLS, CDR2 YYNGEE. The CDR3 contains 14 residues. This CDR3 is CASTKTGGNEKLFF. The CDR3 DNA is TGTGCCAGTACAAAGACAGGGGGTAATGAAAAACTGTTTTTT.

The chain is built from TRBV2 and TRBJ2-3; 9 bases fit TRBD1. Losses at the gene ends were 6 bases for V and 0 bases for J; bases not matched to a gene: 4. The CDR3 runs to 15 residues. Germline loops: CDR1 SNHLY, CDR2 FYNNEI. The CDR3 DNA sequence: TGTGCCAGCAGACTAGACAGGGGGAGCACAGATACGCAGTATTTT. Protein sequence: CASRLDRGSTDTQYF.

CDR3 region: CASSLGLAVSDTQYF. The CDR3 coding sequence is TGTGCCAGCAGCTTGGGCCTAGCAGTCTCAGATACGCAGTATTTT. The chain combines TRBV7-9 with TRBJ2-3, with a weak D call TRBD2 (5 bases). There are 15 residues in the CDR3. Trimming cost V 3 bases and J 4 bases, with 14 bases left between them. Per the germline V gene, CDR1 is SEHNR and CDR2 is FQNEAQ (reference sequence).

The chain has TRBV7-6 and TRBJ2-7; 8 bases match TRBD1. The CDR3 spans 16 residues. In germline, CDR1 is SGHVS, CDR2 FNYEAQ. After removal of 4 bases from V and 2 bases from J, the junction contained 10 bases not matched to a gene. The CDR3 loop is CASSWSPGTGPYEQYF. Written as DNA, the CDR3 is TGTGCCAGCAGCTGGTCGCCCGGGACAGGCCCCTACGAGCAGTACTTC.

In nucleotides, the CDR3 is TGTGCCAGCAGCCTCCTTGAGGGGGCCGGCACTGAAGCTTTCTTT. It translates to CASSLLEGAGTEAFF. The chain combines TRBV11-2 with TRBJ1-1; TRBD1 aligns across 7 bases. CDR1 is SGHAT and CDR2 is FQNNGV in the germline V gene. V was pared by 5 bases and J by 4 bases, with 10 bases of the junction left unmatched. The CDR3 spans 15 residues.

The chain recombines TRBV11-2 with TRBJ2-3; no firm D call. Germline V gives CDR1 SGHAT, CDR2 FQNNGV. Trimming took off 1 base at V and 4 bases at J, with 9 bases between the two ends. The CDR3 totals 14 residues. CDR3 nucleotides: TGTGCCAGCAGCTTAGGAGGCCCGTCAGATACGCAGTATTTT. Protein sequence: CASSLGGPSDTQYF. Supplemented by reference TRBV11-2 and TRBJ2-3, the full variable domain reads EAGVAQSPRYKIIEKRQSVAFWCNPISGHATLYWYQQILGQGPKLLIQFQNNGVVDDSQLPKDRFSAERLKGVDSTLKIQPAKLEDSAVYLCASSLGGPSDTQYFGPGTRLTVL.

The rearrangement uses TRBV5-4 and TRBJ2-1; 11 bases fit TRBD1. With V trimmed by 6 bases and J by 6 bases, 8 bases remained unmatched. This CDR3 spans 15 amino acids. Looked up from germline, CDR1 is SGHNT and CDR2 is YYREEE (reference sequence). The CDR3 sequence: CASTEDRGRVNEQFF. The CDR3 DNA follows: TGTGCCAGCACCGAGGACAGGGGGCGCGTCAATGAGCAGTTCTTC.

This chain connects TRBV29-1 to TRBJ2-2; 10 bases align to TRBD2. Germline loops: CDR1 SQVTM, CDR2 ANQGSEA. The CDR3 length is 15 residues. V dropped 0 bases and J dropped 6; count of bases not matched to a gene: 4. The CDR3 is CSVEEGSGGPGELFF. CDR3 nucleotides: TGCAGCGTTGAAGAGGGTAGCGGGGGGCCCGGGGAGCTGTTTTTT.

The chain recombines TRBV5-1 with TRBJ1-4; TRBD1 matches 10 bases. V shed 0 bases and J 7 bases; nucleotides not matched to a gene: 3. The CDR3 consists of 15 residues. Germline-derived CDR1 and CDR2 are SGHRS and YFSETQ. In nucleotides, the CDR3 is TGCGCCAGCAGCTTGGCCGGGACAGGGGCTGAAAAACTGTTTTTT. Translated, it gives CASSLAGTGAEKLFF.

The gene calls are TRBV27 and TRBJ2-7; tentative D call: TRBD2 (6 bases). Trimming removed 6 bases at V and 0 bases at J, with 15 bases between. Per the germline V gene, CDR1 is MNHEY and CDR2 is SMNVEV (reference sequence). The CDR3 contains 15 residues. CDR3 DNA sequence: TGTGCCAGCAGGTATGCGGGGCACTTCTCCTACGAGCAGTACTTC. It codes for CASRYAGHFSYEQYF.

The genes are TRBV3-1 (or the pseudogene TRBV3-2) and TRBJ2-3, with a tentative D call TRBD2 (6 bases). This CDR3 is 19 amino acids long. The ends were cut back, 0 bases at V and 0 bases at J, with 19 bases in the middle. Germline V gene data show CDR1 as LGHDT and CDR2 as YNNKEL (reference sequence). DNA of the CDR3: TGTGCCAGCAGCCAAGAAGGTTCAGCGGGTTATACTAGCACAGATACGCAGTATTTT. Residues: CASSQEGSAGYTSTDTQYF.

The J gene is TRBJ2-7, the V gene TRBV7-9; D gene unclear. CDR1 and CDR2 (germline): SEHNR, FQNEAQ (reference sequence). The CDR3 runs to 13 residues. With 0 bases removed from V and 2 bases from J, the gap between germline ends came to 5 bases. The CDR3 region is CASSLAATYEQYF. The CDR3 DNA is TGTGCCAGCAGCTTAGCAGCAACCTACGAGCAGTACTTC.

The chain joins TRBV2 to TRBJ1-5; D perhaps matches TRBD1 (5 bases). The CDR3 contains 13 residues. V was shortened by 7 bases and J by 7 bases, with 14 bases between the two germline ends. Germline values: CDR1 SNHLY, CDR2 FYNNEI. DNA for the CDR3: TGTGCCAGCACTACGGGCAGGGTCCAGCCCCAGCATTTT. It yields the protein CASTTGRVQPQHF.

V and J are TRBV5-4 and TRBJ2-5; 10 bases match TRBD1. This CDR3 contains 15 residues. Germline trimming cut 1 base from V and 5 bases from J; bases unmatched to any gene: 5. Germline CDR1 reads SGHNT; CDR2 reads YYREEE (reference sequence). As DNA, the CDR3 is TGTGCCAGCAGCTTGCGGACAGGGGGGTTGGAGACCCAGTACTTC. Translation: CASSLRTGGLETQYF. The variable domain in full, completed from reference TRBV5-4 and TRBJ2-5, reads ETGVTQSPTHLIKTRGQQVTLRCSSQSGHNTVSWYQQALGQGPQFIFQYYREEENGRGNFPPRFSGLQFPNYSSELNVNALELDDSALYLCASSLRTGGLETQYFGPGTRLLVL.

This rearrangement joins TRBV5-6 to TRBJ2-3; D uncertain. Germline CDR1 reads SGHDT; CDR2 reads YYEEEE. The CDR3 covers 12 residues. V was cut by 2 bases and J by 3 bases, with 4 bases left in between. This chain's CDR3 is CASSFLTDTQYF. In DNA form, the CDR3 reads TGTGCCAGCAGCTTTCTGACAGATACGCAGTATTTT.

The chain joins TRBV6-5 to TRBJ1-6, with no clear D. Trimming stripped 3 bases from V and 10 bases from J, with 10 bases between. The CDR3 totals 13 residues. Germline-derived CDR1 and CDR2 are MNHEY and SVGAGI. The CDR3 nucleotides are TGTGCCAGCAGTTATAGTTTGGGCTCACCCCTCCACTTT. Translating it yields CASSYSLGSPLHF.

V and J are TRBV2 and TRBJ1-1; D remains ambiguous. With 4 bases removed from V and 3 bases from J, the gap between germline ends came to 9 bases. The CDR3 covers 13 residues. CDR1 SNHLY and CDR2 FYNNEI come from the germline V gene. The CDR3 DNA is TGTGCCAGCAGTGGCGCCGAGGACACTGAAGCTTTCTTT. Its translation is CASSGAEDTEAFF.